Below, one TCR beta chain is given with its context. Its antigen is still unknown. This entry comes from a study of Ad26.COV2.S vaccination and SARS-CoV-2 variants. The germline gives CDR1 SGHRS, CDR2 YFSETQ. The trim removed 0 bases at V and 0 bases at J, leaving 9 bases unmatched. The CDR3 covers 19 residues. Here immunoSEQ multiplex PCR was the method, and the copy in TCRdb shows in-frame clones only, minus some. The data show roughly 380,000 clones, with 90% to 95% seen just once and about 3.9% held by the top ten. Broader study findings: Vaccine recipients and placebo recipients showed similar non-spike TCR breadth. Total T cell responses may have been underestimated by the TCR breadth and depth analyses. Recipients given vaccine exceeded placebo recipients in spike-specific TCR breadth. The authors reported substantial breadth in spike-specific CD8+ and CD4+ T cell responses after vaccination.

The specimen comprised peripheral blood, sampled after recovery from COVID-19. This chain joins TRBV5-1 and TRBJ2-3; TRBD2 aligns across 11 bases. This clonotype was sampled from a human donor who had recovered from COVID-19. The CDR3 nucleotides are TGCGCCAGCAGCTTGGGTCTAGCGGGGGGAATATCTAGCACAGATACGCAGTATTTT. Amino acids: CASSLGLAGGISSTDTQYF.